These 8 T cell receptor beta chains came from one sample sequenced in a study of shared clonotypes between healthy human individuals. Method: immunoSEQ multiplex PCR; TCRdb's copy keeps in-frame clones and lacks some. The sample yields 1,500,000 or so clones, more than 95% seen once. The sample comprised naive CD4+ T cells sorted from blood. Regarding subset: CD45RA+ positively selected. These receptor sequences come from a man aged 25 to 40 in good health.

The chain is built from TRBV29-1 and TRBJ1-1; possibly TRBD1 for D (6 bases). V lost 4 bases and J 12 bases, leaving 15 bases between the germline ends. The CDR3 is 11 residues long. Germline lookup yields CDR1 SQVTM and CDR2 ANQGSEA. CDR3 in amino acids: CSVGMDSRPFF. In nucleotides, the CDR3 is TGCAGCGTTGGAATGGACAGCCGACCTTTCTTT.

The CDR3: CASSLAGTSGSGYNEQFF. DNA of the CDR3: TGTGCCAGCAGCTTAGCAGGGACTAGCGGGAGTGGGTACAATGAGCAGTTCTTC. The chain employs TRBV7-2 and TRBJ2-1; 14 bases map to TRBD2. The CDR3 sequence is 18 residues long. V trimming: 0 bases; J trimming: 4 bases; junction bases outside the gene matches: 5. Germline V CDR1 and CDR2: SGHTA, FQGNSA. Full variable domain (rest looked up from reference TRBV7-2 and TRBJ2-1): GAGVSQSPSNKVTEKGKDVELRCDPISGHTALYWYRQSLGQGLEFLIYFQGNSAPDKSGLPSDRFSAERTGGSVSTLTIQRTQQEDSAVYLCASSLAGTSGSGYNEQFFGPGTRLTVL.

Comment on this clone: The sample has other DNA sequences that encode this CDR3 too. CDR3 sequence reads: CASSLGTGGSYNEQFF. Here the CDR3 DNA reads TGTGCCAGCAGCTTGGGGACAGGGGGATCCTACAATGAGCAGTTCTTC. V and J are TRBV5-4 and TRBJ2-1, with 10 bases matching TRBD1. CDR1 SGHNT and CDR2 YYREEE come from the germline V gene (reference sequence). Unmatched junction bases numbered 1, after V lost 0 bases and J lost 1 base. This CDR3 has 16 amino acids.

The chain joins TRBV7-2 to TRBJ2-3, with D perhaps matching TRBD2 (5 bases). V lost 5 bases, J lost 2 bases, and 11 bases lay in between. There are 14 residues in the CDR3. Germline lookup yields CDR1 SGHTA and CDR2 FQGNSA. The CDR3 region is CASSLRLATDTQYF. In DNA, the CDR3 is TGTGCCAGCAGCCTCAGGCTAGCCACAGATACGCAGTATTTT.

The chain joins TRBV19 to TRBJ2-3; D possibly matches TRBD1 or TRBD2 (9 bases each). From germline, CDR1 is LNHDA and CDR2 SQIVND (reference sequence). This CDR3 comprises 20 residues. The V end lost 2 bases, the J end lost 1 base, and 25 bases lay between the germline ends. DNA of the CDR3: TGTGCCAGTAGTATAAGCGGGGGGACAGGGAGGATGAGCGGCACAGATACGCAGTATTTT. Its protein is CASSISGGTGRMSGTDTQYF. Combining the CDR3 with reference TRBV19 and TRBJ2-3 gives the whole variable domain DGGITQSPKYLFRKEGQNVTLSCEQNLNHDAMYWYRQDPGQGLRLIYYSQIVNDFQKGDIAEGYSVSREKKESFPLTVTSAQKNPTAFYLCASSISGGTGRMSGTDTQYFGPGTRLTVL.

This sequence joins TRBV2 and TRBJ2-7; 8 nucleotides match TRBD1. Germline assignment: CDR1 SNHLY and CDR2 FYNNEI. This CDR3 has 16 residues. The V and J ends lost 7 bases and 0 bases, in that order; junction bases with no gene match: 11. The CDR3 nucleotides read TGTGCCAGCATCTATTTGGACAGGGTGAGCTCCTACGAGCAGTACTTC. This codes for CASIYLDRVSSYEQYF.

The V call is TRBV4-1, the J call TRBJ2-2, with TRBD1 identical over 7 bases. This CDR3 is built from 16 residues. The germline gives CDR1 MGHRA, CDR2 YSYEKL. With 2 bases clipped from V and 4 bases from J, the junction kept 7 bases outside the gene matches. As DNA, the CDR3 is TGCGCCAGCAGCCAACCAACAGGGGTTACCACCGGGGAGCTGTTTTTT. Protein: CASSQPTGVTTGELFF.

The chain uses TRBV28 and TRBJ1-5; TRBD1 matches at 9 bases. Germline values: CDR1 MDHEN, CDR2 SYDVKM. The CDR3 is 12 residues long. CDR3 coding DNA: TGTGCAACAGGGGGCTTCGATCAGCCCCAGCATTTT. It specifies CATGGFDQPQHF.